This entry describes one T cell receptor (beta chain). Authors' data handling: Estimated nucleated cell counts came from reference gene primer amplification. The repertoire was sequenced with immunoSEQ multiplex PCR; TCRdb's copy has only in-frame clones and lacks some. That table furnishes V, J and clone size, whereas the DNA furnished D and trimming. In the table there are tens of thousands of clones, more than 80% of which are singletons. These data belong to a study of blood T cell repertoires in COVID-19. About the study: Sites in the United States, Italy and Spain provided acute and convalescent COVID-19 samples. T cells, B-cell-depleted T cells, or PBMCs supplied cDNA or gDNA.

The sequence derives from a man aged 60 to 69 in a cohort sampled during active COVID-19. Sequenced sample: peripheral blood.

The CDR3 spells CAISGDRQGFEAFF. The CDR3 DNA reads TGTGCCATCAGTGGAGATCGTCAGGGCTTTGAAGCTTTCTTT. The chain joins TRBV10-3 to TRBJ1-1; D might be TRBD1 (5 bases). The CDR3 runs 14 residues. The V end lost 4 bases, the J end lost 7 bases, and 16 bases lay between the germline ends. CDR1 and CDR2 (germline): ENHRY, SYGVKD.